The clone carrying this T cell receptor (beta chain) was detected only a few times. Its specificity is not known. The data belong to a study of CD8+CD57+ T cells in acquired aplastic anemia. Study-level points and caveats: The study identified roughly 31 CD8+ CDR3 sequences shared by patients and controls.

Patients sequenced had flow cytometry evidence of CD8+CD57+ cell expansion. Germline-derived CDR1 and CDR2 are SGHKS and YYEKEE (reference sequence). The V gene end was trimmed by 4 bases and the J gene end by 6 bases; junction bases not matched to a gene: 12. This CDR3 contains 15 residues. Genomic DNA served as template for TCR beta VDJ and CDR3 profiling. MiXCR was run by TCRdb on the reads, yielding one entry per CDR3 protein. The sample has fewer than 250,000 distinct CDR3 sequences, roughly 50% seen once. Sequenced sample: sorted CD4+, CD8+, or CD8+CD57+ T cells (not recorded which) from PBMCs. The rearrangement joins TRBV5-5 to TRBJ1-1, with 7 bases that match TRBD1. This sequence was found in a human donor with aplastic anemia. Written as DNA, the CDR3 is TGTGCCAGCAGCAGGGACAGCGGGGTGATTTCTGAAGCTTTCTTT. This gives the protein CASSRDSGVISEAFF. The full variable domain, with the rest looked up from reference TRBV5-5 and TRBJ1-1, is DAGVTQSPTHLIKTRGQQVTLRCSPISGHKSVSWYQQVLGQGPQFIFQYYEKEERGRGNFPDRFSARQFPNYSSELNVNALLLGDSALYLCASSRDSGVISEAFFGQGTRLTVV.